There are a few counts of the clone carrying this TCR beta chain. What it binds is not known. The data were taken from a study of cytomegalovirus exposure and HLA in healthy donors. Findings and caveats of the study: The listing of roughly 160 TCR beta chains classed them as cytomegalovirus-associated. Presence/absence comparisons presumed near-even sequencing depth among donors.

After removal of 3 bases from V and 9 bases from J, the junction contained 5 bases not matched to a gene. The length of the CDR3 is 15 residues. The germline CDR1 and CDR2 sequences are SEHNR and FQNEAQ (reference sequence). Vbeta (60) and Jbeta (13) primers were used in the PCR. Using immunoSEQ multiplex PCR, the repertoire was profiled, and TCRdb retains in-frame clones only, with some absent. The table lists about 52,000 clones, about 73% of them singletons, with roughly 3% in the top ten. The sequencing sample was made of PBMCs. The TCR was taken from a man between 18 and 35 years old in good health and CMV-seronegative. This rearrangement joins TRBV7-9 to TRBJ2-1; 13 bases fit TRBD2. In DNA form, the CDR3 reads TGTGCCAGCAGCTTGGGGACTAGCGGGATTTTTGAGCAGTTCTTC. It translates to CASSLGTSGIFEQFF.